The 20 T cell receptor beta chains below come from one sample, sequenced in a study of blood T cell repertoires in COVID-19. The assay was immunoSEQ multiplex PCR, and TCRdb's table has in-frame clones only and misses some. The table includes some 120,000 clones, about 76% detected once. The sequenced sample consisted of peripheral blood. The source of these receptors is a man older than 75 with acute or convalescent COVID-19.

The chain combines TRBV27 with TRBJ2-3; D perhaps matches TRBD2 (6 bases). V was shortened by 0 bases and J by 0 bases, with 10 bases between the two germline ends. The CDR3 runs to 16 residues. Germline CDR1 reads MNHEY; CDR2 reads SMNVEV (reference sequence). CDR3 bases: TGTGCCAGCAGTTTATCTCGTCGGGGGAGCACAGATACGCAGTATTTT. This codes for CASSLSRRGSTDTQYF.

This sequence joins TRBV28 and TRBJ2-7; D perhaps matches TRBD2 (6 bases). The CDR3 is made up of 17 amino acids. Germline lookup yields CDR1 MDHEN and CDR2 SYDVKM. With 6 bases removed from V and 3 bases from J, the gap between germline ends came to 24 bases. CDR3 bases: TGTGCCAGCAGCCTCCCGGGCCGACCTACGGGGGTCTACGAGCAGTACTTC. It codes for CASSLPGRPTGVYEQYF.

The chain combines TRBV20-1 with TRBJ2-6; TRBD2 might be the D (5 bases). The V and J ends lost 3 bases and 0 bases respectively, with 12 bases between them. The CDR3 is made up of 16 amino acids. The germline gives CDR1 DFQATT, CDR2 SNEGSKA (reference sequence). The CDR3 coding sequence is TGCAGTGCTAGTTCTGGAGGCGGCTCTGGGGCCAACGTCCTGACTTTC. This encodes CSASSGGGSGANVLTF.

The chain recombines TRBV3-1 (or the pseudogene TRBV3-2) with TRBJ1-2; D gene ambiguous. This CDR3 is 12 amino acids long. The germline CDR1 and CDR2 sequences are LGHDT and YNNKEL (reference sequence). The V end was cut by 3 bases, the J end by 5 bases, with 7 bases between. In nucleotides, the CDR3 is TGTGCCAGCAGCCAGACTCTGTATGGCTACACCTTC. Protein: CASSQTLYGYTF.

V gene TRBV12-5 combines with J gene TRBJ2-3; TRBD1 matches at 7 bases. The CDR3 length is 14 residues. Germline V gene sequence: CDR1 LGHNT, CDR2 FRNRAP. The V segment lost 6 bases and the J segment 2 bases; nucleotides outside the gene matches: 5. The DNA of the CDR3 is TGTGCTAGTGGACCGGGACAGACCACAGATACGCAGTATTTT. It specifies CASGPGQTTDTQYF.

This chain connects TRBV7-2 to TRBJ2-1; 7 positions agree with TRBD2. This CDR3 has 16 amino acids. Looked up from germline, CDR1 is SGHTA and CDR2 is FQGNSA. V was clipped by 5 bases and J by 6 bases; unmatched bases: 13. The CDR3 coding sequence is TGTGCCAGCAGCCGTACCCCTTCACCTAGCGGCAATGAGCAGTTCTTC. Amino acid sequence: CASSRTPSPSGNEQFF.

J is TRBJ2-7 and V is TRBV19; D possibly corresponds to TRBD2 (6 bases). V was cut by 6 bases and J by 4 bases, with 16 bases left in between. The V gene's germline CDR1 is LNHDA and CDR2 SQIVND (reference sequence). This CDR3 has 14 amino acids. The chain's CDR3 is CASRYREGGYEQYF. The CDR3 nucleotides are TGTGCCAGTAGATATAGGGAAGGAGGGTACGAGCAGTACTTC.

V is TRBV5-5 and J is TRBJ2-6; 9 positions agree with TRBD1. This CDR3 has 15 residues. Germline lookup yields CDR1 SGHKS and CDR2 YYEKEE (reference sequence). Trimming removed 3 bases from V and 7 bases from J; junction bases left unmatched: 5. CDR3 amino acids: CASSSGQGIANVLTF. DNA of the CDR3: TGTGCCAGCAGCTCGGGACAGGGAATTGCCAACGTCCTGACTTTC.

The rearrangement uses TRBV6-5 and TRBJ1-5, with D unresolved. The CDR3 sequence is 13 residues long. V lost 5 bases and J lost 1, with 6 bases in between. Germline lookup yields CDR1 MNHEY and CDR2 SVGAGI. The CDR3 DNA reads TGTGCCAGCAGTCCCAGGAGCAATCAGCCCCAGCATTTT. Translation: CASSPRSNQPQHF.

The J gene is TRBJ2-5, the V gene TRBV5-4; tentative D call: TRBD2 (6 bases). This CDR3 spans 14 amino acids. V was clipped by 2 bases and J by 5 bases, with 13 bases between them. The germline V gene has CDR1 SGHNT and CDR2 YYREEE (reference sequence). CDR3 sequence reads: CASSFSGLEETQYF. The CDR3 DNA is TGTGCCAGCAGCTTTTCGGGACTTGAGGAGACCCAGTACTTC.

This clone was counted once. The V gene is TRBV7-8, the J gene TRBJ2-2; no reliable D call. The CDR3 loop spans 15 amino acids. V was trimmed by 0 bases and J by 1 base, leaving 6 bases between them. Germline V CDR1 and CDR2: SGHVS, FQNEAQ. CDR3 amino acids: CASSLAGLNTGELFF. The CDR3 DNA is TGTGCCAGCAGCTTAGCGGGCCTGAACACCGGGGAGCTGTTTTTT.

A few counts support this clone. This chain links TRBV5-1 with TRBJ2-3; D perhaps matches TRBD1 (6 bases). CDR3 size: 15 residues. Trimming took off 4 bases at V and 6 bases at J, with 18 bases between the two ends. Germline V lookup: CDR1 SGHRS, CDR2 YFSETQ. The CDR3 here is CASSRGSSGADTQYF. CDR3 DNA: TGCGCCAGCAGCAGAGGTTCGTCAGGGGCCGATACGCAGTATTTT.

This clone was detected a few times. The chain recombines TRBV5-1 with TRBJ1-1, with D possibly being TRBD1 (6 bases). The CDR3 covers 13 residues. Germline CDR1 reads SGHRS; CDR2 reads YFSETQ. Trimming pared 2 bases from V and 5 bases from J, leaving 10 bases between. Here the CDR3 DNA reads TGCGCCAGCAGCTTCTACAGGGAAACTGAAGCTTTCTTT. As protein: CASSFYRETEAFF.

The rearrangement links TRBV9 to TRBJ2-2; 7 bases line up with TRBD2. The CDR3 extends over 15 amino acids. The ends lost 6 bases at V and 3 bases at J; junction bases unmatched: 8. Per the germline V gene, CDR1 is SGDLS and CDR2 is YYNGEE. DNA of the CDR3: TGTGCCAGCAACCCCGGGGGGAGCTACACCGGGGAGCTGTTTTTT. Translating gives CASNPGGSYTGELFF.

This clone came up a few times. The DNA of the CDR3 is TGTGCCAGCAGCGTTCGGGGGTCGGGCACAGATACGCAGTATTTT. Its translation is CASSVRGSGTDTQYF. This chain connects TRBV11-2 to TRBJ2-3; D possibly corresponds to TRBD2 (6 bases). Germline values: CDR1 SGHAT, CDR2 FQNNGV. This CDR3 spans 15 amino acids. V was trimmed by 5 bases and J by 1 base, leaving 13 bases between them.

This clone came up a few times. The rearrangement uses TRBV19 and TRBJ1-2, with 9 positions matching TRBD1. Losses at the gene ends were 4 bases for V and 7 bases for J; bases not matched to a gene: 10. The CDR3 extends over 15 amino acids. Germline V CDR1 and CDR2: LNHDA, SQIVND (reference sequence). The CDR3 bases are TGTGCCAGTAGTAGAACAGGGGGCTCTTCTGGTGGCTACACCTTC. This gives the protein CASSRTGGSSGGYTF.

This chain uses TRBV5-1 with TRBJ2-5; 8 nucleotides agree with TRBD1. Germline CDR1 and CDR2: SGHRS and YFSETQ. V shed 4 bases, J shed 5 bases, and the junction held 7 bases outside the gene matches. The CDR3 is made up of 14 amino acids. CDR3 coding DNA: TGCGCCAGCAGCAAAGGACAGGGCAGTGAGACCCAGTACTTC. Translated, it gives CASSKGQGSETQYF.

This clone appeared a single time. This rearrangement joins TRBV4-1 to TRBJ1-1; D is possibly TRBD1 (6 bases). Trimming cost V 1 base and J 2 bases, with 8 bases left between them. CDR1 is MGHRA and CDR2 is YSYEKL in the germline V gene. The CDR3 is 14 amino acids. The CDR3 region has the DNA TGCGCCAGCAGCCAAGCGGGGGGCAACACTGAAGCTTTCTTT. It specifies CASSQAGGNTEAFF.

CDR3 in amino acids: CASSLPTGYKNEQFF. DNA of the CDR3: TGTGCCAGCAGTTTACCGACAGGTTACAAAAATGAGCAGTTCTTC. This chain connects TRBV27 to TRBJ2-1, with D perhaps matching TRBD1 (6 bases). Germline CDR1 is MNHEY and CDR2 is SMNVEV (reference sequence). V dropped 2 bases and J dropped 7 bases, with 15 bases sitting between them. This CDR3 comprises 15 residues.

DNA of the CDR3: TGCGCCAGCAGCTCCGGTTCGAGTCTGAACACTGAAGCTTTCTTT. It translates to CASSSGSSLNTEAFF. J is TRBJ1-1 and V is TRBV5-1; D not resolved. V gave up 3 bases and J gave up 0 bases, with 12 bases separating them. Germline V gives CDR1 SGHRS, CDR2 YFSETQ. CDR3 length: 15 amino acids.